The clone carrying this T cell receptor (beta chain) was counted many times. The time point is: pre-sensitization, week 0. The treatment denotes: therapeutic diphenylcyclopropenone sensitization with weekly scalp DPC. V lost 5 bases, J lost 9 bases, and 29 bases lay in between. The CDR3 has 18 amino acids. The germline V gene has CDR1 SGHTA and CDR2 FQGTGA. The library tagged individual cDNA molecules with unique molecular identifiers. Each CDR3 protein gets one entry after TCRdb re-called the RACE reads with MiXCR. The sample yields 90,000 or so distinct CDR3 sequences, 8.5% seen once. The record originates from a study of human T cells and chemical hapten exposure. Study context: A 2 cm by 2 cm inner upper arm patch received 2% DPC for sensitization. The patient population, which was mostly female, had alopecia areata, totalis or universalis.

This chain uses TRBV7-3 with TRBJ2-1; tentatively, D is TRBD2 (6 bases). Specimen: whole blood, collected in connection with sensitization to the hapten diphenylcyclopropenone (DPC). This TCR was recovered from a man aged 40-50 years with alopecia areata. Some clones in this sample may be carry-over from other donors' samples. CDR3 bases: TGTGCCAGCAGCCCCACAAGGGATAGGGTCGGGGGTAATGGTGAGCAGTTCTTC. This codes for CASSPTRDRVGGNGEQFF.